This T cell receptor (beta chain) was captured by sequencing in a study of cytomegalovirus exposure and HLA in healthy donors. Looking at the study overall: There were some 81 million unique TCRs (from HLA-typed donors) in an early data release.

PCR primers comprised 60 Vbeta and 13 Jbeta primers. Generated by immunoSEQ multiplex PCR, the TCRdb table keeps only in-frame clones and is missing some. Of fewer than 200,000 clones listed, 70% to 85% are singletons. V lost 5 bases and J 0 bases, leaving 11 bases between the germline ends. CDR1 SEHNR and CDR2 FQNEAQ come from the germline V gene (reference sequence). This CDR3 is 15 amino acids long. The chain has TRBV7-9 and TRBJ2-1; D possibly corresponds to TRBD1 (5 bases). The receptor was isolated from a human donor in good health. The specimen was PBMCs. The CDR3 protein is CASSRQPSSYNEQFF. The CDR3 DNA follows: TGTGCCAGCAGCAGACAGCCGAGCTCCTACAATGAGCAGTTCTTC.